Below, 3 T cell receptor beta chains from the same sample are listed, as sequenced in a study of T cell repertoires in cytomegalovirus infection. No antigen has been assigned to these receptors. From the reads, TCRdb called clonotypes with MiXCR, one entry per CDR3 protein. The sample shows 100,000 or so distinct CDR3 sequences, approximately 30% of them seen only once. Source: CD8+ T cells from cultured PBMCs, taken from culture after CMV antigen stimulation. The receptor set was obtained from a human donor in good health (CMV status not recorded). Some clones in this sample may be carry-over from other donors' samples.

The gene calls are TRBV6-5 and TRBJ2-1; 10 bases align to TRBD2. The CDR3 is 15 residues long. Germline V gene lookup returns CDR1 MNHEY and CDR2 SVGAGI. The V and J ends lost 5 bases and 5 bases, in that order; junction bases with no gene match: 6. For the CDR3, the DNA is TGTGCCAGCAGTACAAGCGGGGGGGCCAACAATGAGCAGTTCTTC. Translated, it gives CASSTSGGANNEQFF.

This clonotype was found many times. The chain joins TRBV7-8 to TRBJ1-1; D is ambiguous. V was shortened by 5 bases and J by 4 bases, with 11 bases between the two germline ends. The CDR3 totals 13 residues. Germline CDR1 SGHVS, CDR2 FQNEAQ. CDR3 loop: CASSPLGPTEAFF. Here the CDR3 DNA reads TGTGCCAGCAGCCCCCTGGGTCCCACTGAAGCTTTCTTT.

A few counts support this clonotype. The chain carries TRBV7-9 and TRBJ2-1, with 7 bases fitting TRBD2. CDR3 length: 14 residues. In germline, CDR1 is SEHNR, CDR2 FQNEAQ (reference sequence). Germline trimming cut 1 base from V and 6 bases from J; bases unmatched to any gene: 3. This CDR3 reads CASSLELATNEQFF. CDR3 sequence (DNA): TGTGCCAGCAGCTTAGAACTAGCGACCAATGAGCAGTTCTTC.